This TCR beta chain is from a study of T cells in tuberculosis (dated by TCRdb to the late 2010s). Background for the entire study: In the study, CD1B tetramers and high-throughput TCR immunosequencing were combined to characterize T cells specific for the mycobacterial lipid antigen glucose monomycolate (GMM). In a South African clinical cohort, IGRA-negative adolescents, IGRA-positive adolescents with latent tuberculosis and adults with active tuberculosis were compared, with under 13 people in each group. Study-level results and caveats: Compared with IGRA-negative controls, TCR-alpha repertoires from active tuberculosis had smaller mean NN-distances to GMM-specific TCRs, which suggests clonal expansion of these TCRs. With the diverse GMM-specific repertoire as input, a classifier achieved just over 85% accuracy (AUROC roughly 0.88), whereas GEM motif frequencies as input gave 70% accuracy. Smaller NN-distances were partly driven by shorter CDR3-alpha lengths in active tuberculosis patients, and statistical significance was not reached for the TCR-beta difference. Which clinical samples got chosen depended on the availability of cryopreserved specimens, and the active tuberculosis cases were adults, whereas the controls were adolescents.

V loses 5 bases at its end and J loses 6 bases; junction bases beyond the gene matches: 10. CDR1 and CDR2 are drawn from the germline V gene (reference sequence): LNHDA, SQIVND. The CDR3 spans 16 residues, from the cysteine through the phenylalanine. Only CDR3 DNA is held: 48 bases, read in frame from base 1. At study entry, a tuberculin skin test and the QuantiFERON-TB GOLD In-Tube IGRA were used to screen adolescents for latent tuberculosis infection. Immunosequencing was performed on unsorted cryopreserved PBMC, with some 91,000 T cells per clinical donor covered on average. Eleven high schools in the Worcester region of the Western Cape, South Africa, served as enrollment sites for adolescents aged 12 to 18 years. Roughly ten M. tuberculosis-infected adolescents and around ten uninfected adolescents were selected, with the two groups matched for age and sex. Adolescent PBMC were isolated from freshly drawn heparinized blood by density centrifugation and cryopreserved.

TCR libraries were generated with the immunoSEQ multiplex PCR assay, using TCR-beta and/or TCR-alpha/delta assays for each sample. Amplified TCR libraries were sequenced on the Illumina high-throughput platform. In the original analysis: Clustering and dimensionality reduction relied on pairwise TCRdist distances among GMM-specific receptors from T cells that were either sorted ex vivo or expanded in vitro. Each clinical repertoire was scored by mean NN-distance, the average TCRdist to the nearest 10% of tetramer-positive reference sequences. GEM TCR motif frequency was calculated as the fraction of unique TCRs that matched known GEM sequences by V/J usage and CDR3 length. Active tuberculosis was classified by linear discriminant analysis with leave-one-out cross-validation, implemented in scikit-learn. Here the immuneACCESS table is served through TCRdb, limited to in-frame sequences with V and J called. Missing clones are a known gap in these copies; in checked studies unresolved V genes cover under half, and the rest lacks a known reason. V and J calls plus clone size are reproduced from that table; the DNA served to infer D and trimming. The sample records about 29,000 clones, roughly 93% of which are singletons. The ten top clones hold more than 4% of the sample.

On this clone itself: What antigen it recognizes has not been identified. Base qualities were left out, and no much larger clone turns up one base away.

The chain joins TRBV19 to TRBJ1-2; 12 of the junction bases match TRBD1. This receptor was taken from a donor between 10 and 29 years old with latent tuberculosis or without tuberculosis infection. Sequenced sample: PBMCs. The CDR3 reads as follows: CASSRDRGLQGHGYTF. The base sequence is TGTGCCAGTAGTCGGGACAGGGGGCTTCAAGGGCATGGCTACACCTTC.